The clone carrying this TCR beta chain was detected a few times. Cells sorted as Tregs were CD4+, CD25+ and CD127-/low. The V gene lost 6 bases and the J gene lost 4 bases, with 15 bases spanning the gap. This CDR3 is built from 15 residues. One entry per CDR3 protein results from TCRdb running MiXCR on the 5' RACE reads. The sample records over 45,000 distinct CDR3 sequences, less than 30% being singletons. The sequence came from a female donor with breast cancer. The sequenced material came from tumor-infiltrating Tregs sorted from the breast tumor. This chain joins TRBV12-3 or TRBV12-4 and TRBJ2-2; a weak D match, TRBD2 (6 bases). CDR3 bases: TGTGCCAGCAGACCCGGGACTCGAAGCACCGGGGAGCTGTTTTTT. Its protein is CASRPGTRSTGELFF.